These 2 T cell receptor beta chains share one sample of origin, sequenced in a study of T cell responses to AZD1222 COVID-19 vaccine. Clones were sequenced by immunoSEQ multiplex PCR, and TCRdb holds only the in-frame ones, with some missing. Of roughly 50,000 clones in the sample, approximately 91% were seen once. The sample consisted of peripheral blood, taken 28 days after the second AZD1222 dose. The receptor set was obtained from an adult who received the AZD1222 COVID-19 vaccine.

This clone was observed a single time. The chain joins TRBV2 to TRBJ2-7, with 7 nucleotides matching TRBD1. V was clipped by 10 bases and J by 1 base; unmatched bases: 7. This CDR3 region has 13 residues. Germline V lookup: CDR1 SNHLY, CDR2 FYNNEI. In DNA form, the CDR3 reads TGTGCCAAGAAAAGGGACAGTTCCTACGAGCAGTACTTC. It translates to CAKKRDSSYEQYF.

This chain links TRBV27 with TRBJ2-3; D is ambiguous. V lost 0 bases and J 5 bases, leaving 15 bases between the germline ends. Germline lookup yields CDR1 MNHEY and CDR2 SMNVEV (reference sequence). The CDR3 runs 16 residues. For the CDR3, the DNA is TGTGCCAGCAGTTTATCGATAAACAACGGTGGAGATACGCAGTATTTT. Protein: CASSLSINNGGDTQYF.